These 23 T cell receptor beta chains originate from one sample sequenced in a study of blood T cell repertoires in COVID-19. Measured with immunoSEQ multiplex PCR; TCRdb has only the in-frame clones, and not every one. The sample lists fewer than 250,000 clones, 80% to 95% occurring once. Sequenced input: peripheral blood. These receptors were collected from a man younger than 45 with COVID-19, enrolled during active disease.

This chain connects TRBV2 to TRBJ1-1, with a possible D match to TRBD1 (6 bases). Trimming shortened V by 4 bases and J by 1 base, and 13 bases separated the two germline ends. Germline V lookup: CDR1 SNHLY, CDR2 FYNNEI. CDR3 length: 15 residues. The CDR3 DNA reads TGTGCCAGCAGTGTGAGGGACACACCGAACACTGAAGCTTTCTTT. It codes for CASSVRDTPNTEAFF.

This sequence joins TRBV5-1 and TRBJ1-2, with TRBD1 as a possible D gene (5 bases). This CDR3 spans 18 amino acids. Per the germline V gene, CDR1 is SGHRS and CDR2 is YFSETQ. Trimming left V 0 bases short and J 4 bases short, with 22 bases between. CDR3 sequence reads: CASSLEVFGQEDSYGYTF. In nucleotides, the CDR3 is TGCGCCAGCAGCTTGGAGGTTTTCGGACAAGAGGATAGCTATGGCTACACCTTC.

This clone came up once. CDR3 in DNA: TGTGCCAGCAGCCTTTCGACTGGGTTGGCTTTCTTT. This codes for CASSLSTGLAFF. The J gene is TRBJ1-1, the V gene TRBV3-1 (or the pseudogene TRBV3-2); D is undetermined. Germline V gene data show CDR1 as LGHDT and CDR2 as YNNKEL (reference sequence). V gave up 4 bases and J gave up 11 bases, with 14 bases separating them. CDR3 size: 12 residues.

The chain couples TRBV5-4 to TRBJ2-1; 8 nucleotides align to TRBD1. There are 16 residues in the CDR3. With 5 bases clipped from V and 0 bases from J, the junction kept 7 bases outside the gene matches. Germline V gives CDR1 SGHNT, CDR2 YYREEE (reference sequence). The CDR3 nucleotides read TGTGCCAGCAGACCCGGGACAGGTAGCTCCTACAATGAGCAGTTCTTC. It codes for CASRPGTGSSYNEQFF.

CDR3 protein: CASGGGTGELFF. DNA for the CDR3: TGTGCCAGCGGAGGTGGCACCGGGGAGCTGTTTTTT. The V call is TRBV7-3, the J call TRBJ2-2, with a weak D call TRBD2 (5 bases). Germline V lookup: CDR1 SGHTA, CDR2 FQGTGA. The CDR3 sequence is 12 residues long. The V gene lost 8 bases and the J gene lost 4 bases, with 8 bases spanning the gap.

This chain uses TRBV30 with TRBJ1-2; D not resolved. CDR3 length equals 13 residues. V was trimmed by 0 bases and J by 8 bases, leaving 13 bases between them. From germline, CDR1 is GTSNPN and CDR2 SVGIG (reference sequence). CDR3 amino acids: CAWSVSLLFGYTF. In DNA, the CDR3 is TGTGCCTGGAGTGTGTCTCTCCTGTTCGGCTACACCTTC. Together with reference TRBV30 and TRBJ1-2, the CDR3 gives the full variable domain: SQTIHQWPATLVQPVGSPLSLECTVEGTSNPNLYWYRQAAGRGLQLLFYSVGIGQISSEVPQNLSASRPQDRQFILSSKKLLLSDSGFYLCAWSVSLLFGYTFGSGTRLTVV.

This clone came up once. V gene TRBV9 combines with J gene TRBJ2-1; 9 positions match TRBD1. J lost 15 bases, V lost 0 bases, and 7 bases had no gene match. The CDR3 has 13 amino acids. Germline V gives CDR1 SGDLS, CDR2 YYNGEE. The CDR3 sequence is CASSVEQGAVLFF. The CDR3 DNA sequence: TGTGCCAGCAGCGTAGAACAGGGGGCTGTACTGTTCTTC.

Turning to this clone: Other nucleotide sequences from this sample produce the same CDR3. The CDR3 DNA follows: TGTGCCAGCAGCCCCGGACAGGGGAACACTGAAGCTTTCTTT. Amino acids: CASSPGQGNTEAFF. This chain connects TRBV7-3 to TRBJ1-1, with 8 bases that match TRBD1. The CDR3 is made up of 14 amino acids. The V gene's germline CDR1 is SGHTA and CDR2 FQGTGA. The V and J ends lost 5 bases and 1 base, in that order; junction bases with no gene match: 3. The variable domain in full, with the rest retrieved from reference TRBV7-3 and TRBJ1-1, is GAGVSQTPSNKVTEKGKYVELRCDPISGHTALYWYRQSLGQGPEFLIYFQGTGAADDSGLPNDRFFAVRPEGSVSTLKIQRTERGDSAVYLCASSPGQGNTEAFFGQGTRLTVV.

J is TRBJ1-3 and V is TRBV5-4; unclear D gene. CDR3 length equals 14 residues. CDR1 SGHNT and CDR2 YYREEE come from the germline V gene (reference sequence). Trimming stripped 3 bases from V and 0 bases from J, with 7 bases between. Written as DNA, the CDR3 is TGTGCCAGCAGCTCTCGGGTCTCTGGAAACACCATATATTTT. The encoded protein is CASSSRVSGNTIYF.

The rearrangement uses TRBV25-1 and TRBJ2-1, with a tentative D call TRBD1 (5 bases). CDR1 is MGHDK and CDR2 is SYGVNS in the germline V gene. The CDR3 contains 14 residues. V lost 5 bases to trimming and J lost 7 bases, with 15 bases between them. CDR3 residues: CASSQPGPLNEQFF. CDR3 sequence (DNA): TGTGCCAGCAGTCAACCAGGGCCGCTTAATGAGCAGTTCTTC.

The genes are TRBV12-3 or TRBV12-4 and TRBJ2-7; D might be TRBD2 (7 bases). V was trimmed by 6 bases and J by 7 bases, leaving 13 bases between them. This CDR3 is 12 amino acids long. The CDR3 protein is CASSPGGREQYF. The CDR3 region has the DNA TGTGCCAGCAGCCCCGGGGGGCGAGAGCAGTACTTC.

This chain joins TRBV10-3 and TRBJ2-7; 10 nucleotides align to TRBD1. J lost 5 bases, V lost 7 bases, and 11 bases had no gene match. The CDR3 contains 15 residues. The germline CDR1 and CDR2 sequences are ENHRY and SYGVKD. The CDR3 here is CAITPGTGALHEQYF. As DNA, the CDR3 is TGTGCCATCACTCCCGGGACAGGGGCCCTTCACGAGCAGTACTTC.

The CDR3 DNA is TGTGCCAGCAGCCAAAATAACAGGGGCACTGGCTACACCTTC. This sequence encodes CASSQNNRGTGYTF. The chain couples TRBV3-1 (or the pseudogene TRBV3-2) to TRBJ1-2; TRBD1 matches at 7 bases. CDR3 size: 14 residues. The junction had 7 bases not matched to a gene; V was cut back by 2 bases and J by 7 bases. Germline V gene lookup returns CDR1 LGHDT and CDR2 YNNKEL (reference sequence).

This clone has a single count. The chain has TRBV9 and TRBJ2-1; 12 bases map to TRBD2. The CDR3 loop spans 18 amino acids. V gave up 4 bases and J gave up 5 bases; unmatched junction bases: 13. In germline, CDR1 is SGDLS, CDR2 YYNGEE. CDR3 nucleotides: TGTGCCAGCAGCTTAAAACCCGGACTAGCGGGGATGAACAATGAGCAGTTCTTC. Translation: CASSLKPGLAGMNNEQFF.

The J gene is TRBJ1-6, the V gene TRBV2, with D unresolved. CDR1 SNHLY and CDR2 FYNNEI come from the germline V gene. The CDR3 length is 15 residues. V was clipped by 6 bases and J by 0 bases, with 9 bases between them. In DNA form, the CDR3 reads TGTGCCAGCAGCCACTCCAACTCCTATAATTCACCCCTCCACTTT. As protein: CASSHSNSYNSPLHF.

This sequence joins TRBV5-6 and TRBJ2-3, with TRBD2 matching 10 bases. The V gene's germline CDR1 is SGHDT and CDR2 YYEEEE. J was trimmed by 3 bases and V by 2 bases; bases with no gene match: 3. The CDR3 is 15 residues long. CDR3 loop: CASSLTSGETDTQYF. CDR3 DNA sequence: TGTGCCAGCAGCTTAACTAGCGGGGAAACAGATACGCAGTATTTT.

The J gene is TRBJ2-7, the V gene TRBV7-6, with D possibly TRBD1 on 6 matching bases. Trimming left V 2 bases short and J 0 bases short, with 8 bases between. Germline V gene sequence: CDR1 SGHVS, CDR2 FNYEAQ. This CDR3 has 14 amino acids. CDR3 DNA sequence: TGTGCCAGCAGCTTACAGGGGTACTCCTACGAGCAGTACTTC. Translating it yields CASSLQGYSYEQYF.

The chain joins TRBV18 to TRBJ2-5; 7 bases align to TRBD1. The CDR3 consists of 16 residues. Per the germline V gene, CDR1 is KGHSH and CDR2 is LQKENI. J gave up 2 bases and V 2 bases, and 8 bases lay outside the gene matches. CDR3 in DNA: TGTGCCAGCTCACCAAGATCAGGGGGAATTCAAGAGACCCAGTACTTC. Its protein product is CASSPRSGGIQETQYF.

The rearrangement uses TRBV19 and TRBJ2-1, with 15 bases lining up with TRBD2. Germline V gene sequence: CDR1 LNHDA, CDR2 SQIVND (reference sequence). The ends lost 3 bases at V and 2 bases at J; junction bases unmatched: 5. The CDR3 runs to 18 residues. CDR3 residues: CASSIPGLAGGTYNEQFF. CDR3 bases: TGTGCCAGTAGTATTCCGGGACTAGCGGGGGGTACCTACAATGAGCAGTTCTTC.

This clone appeared a single time. V usage is TRBV18 and J usage is TRBJ1-1; D is undetermined. Trimming left V 4 bases short and J 3 bases short, with 15 bases between. Per germline, CDR1 KGHSH and CDR2 LQKENI. The length of the CDR3 is 15 residues. The CDR3 here is CASSRRDLMYTEAFF. CDR3 DNA: TGTGCCAGCTCACGTCGGGATTTAATGTACACTGAAGCTTTCTTT.

The V and J genes are TRBV18 and TRBJ1-2, with 11 bases matching TRBD1. CDR3 size: 16 residues. V shed 2 bases, J shed 8 bases, and the junction held 10 bases outside the gene matches. The germline V gene has CDR1 KGHSH and CDR2 LQKENI. The CDR3 here is CASSPAGQGGRRGYTF. The CDR3 DNA reads TGTGCCAGCTCACCAGCGGGACAGGGGGGTCGACGGGGCTACACCTTC. Combining the CDR3 with reference TRBV18 and TRBJ1-2 gives the whole variable domain NAGVMQNPRHLVRRRGQEARLRCSPMKGHSHVYWYRQLPEEGLKFMVYLQKENIIDESGMPKERFSAEFPKEGPSILRIQQVVRGDSAAYFCASSPAGQGGRRGYTFGSGTRLTVV.

V and J are TRBV6-5 and TRBJ2-7; 7 bases are a match to TRBD2. Unmatched junction bases numbered 5, after V lost 6 bases and J lost 6 bases. The CDR3 has 12 amino acids. Germline values: CDR1 MNHEY, CDR2 SVGAGI. CDR3 DNA: TGTGCCAGCAGGCGAGCGGGGACCGAGCAGTACTTC. Residues: CASRRAGTEQYF.

The chain carries TRBV4-1 and TRBJ1-1; D remains ambiguous. Per the germline V gene, CDR1 is MGHRA and CDR2 is YSYEKL. Trimming left V 1 base short and J 1 base short, with 10 bases between. This CDR3 contains 15 residues. Here the CDR3 reads CASSQVGRGNTEAFF. In nucleotides, the CDR3 is TGCGCCAGCAGCCAAGTGGGCCGGGGGAACACTGAAGCTTTCTTT.